The 20 T cell receptor beta chains below all came from one sample that was sequenced in a study of blood T cell repertoires in COVID-19. Data came from immunoSEQ multiplex PCR; TCRdb stores just in-frame clones and leaves some out. Of more than 200,000 clones in the sample, more than 85% were seen once. The sequenced sample consisted of peripheral blood. These receptors all stem from a woman aged 60-75 years with COVID-19, enrolled during active disease.

The chain uses TRBV28 and TRBJ1-1, with D tentatively TRBD1 (6 bases). The V and J ends lost 7 bases and 1 base respectively, with 10 bases between them. The CDR3 is made up of 13 amino acids. Germline CDR1 reads MDHEN; CDR2 reads SYDVKM. CDR3 bases: TGTGCCAGCATTGGGGGGGCGAACACTGAAGCTTTCTTT. This encodes CASIGGANTEAFF.

This clone appeared a few times. This sequence joins TRBV7-8 and TRBJ1-1; D unclear. The CDR3 consists of 14 residues. Between the trimmed V and J ends, which lost 6 bases and 6 bases, there was a span of 17 bases. CDR1 and CDR2 from the germline V gene are SGHVS and FQNEAQ. The CDR3 coding sequence is TGTGCCAGCAGTCTCGATCAAGGAGTCGCTGAAGCTTTCTTT. Translated: CASSLDQGVAEAFF.

The chain recombines TRBV28 with TRBJ1-6; unclear D gene. Per germline, CDR1 MDHEN and CDR2 SYDVKM. V was cut by 10 bases and J by 9 bases, with 16 bases left in between. This CDR3 is built from 13 residues. CDR3 bases: TGTGCCACCTGGAGGGCAGGTGCTTCACCCCTCCACTTT. As protein: CATWRAGASPLHF.

This chain connects TRBV5-1 to TRBJ2-1; D is uncertain. This CDR3 has 15 amino acids. CDR1 and CDR2 from the germline V gene are SGHRS and YFSETQ. The V end was cut by 4 bases, the J end by 3 bases, with 14 bases between. CDR3 nucleotides: TGCGCCAGCAGCCGAACCGACTGGCTCTACAATGAGCAGTTCTTC. It translates to CASSRTDWLYNEQFF.

In DNA, the CDR3 is TGTGCCAGCAGTTCCCGACCTAGCGGGAGAGGCAATGAGCAGTTCTTC. Residues: CASSSRPSGRGNEQFF. The V call is TRBV28, the J call TRBJ2-1; 10 bases are shared with TRBD2. CDR1 and CDR2 (germline): MDHEN, SYDVKM. This CDR3 is 16 amino acids long. Losses at the gene ends were 4 bases for V and 6 bases for J; bases not matched to a gene: 9.

The V and J genes are TRBV19 and TRBJ1-2; D is perhaps TRBD1 (5 bases). The CDR3 runs to 15 residues. Germline V lookup: CDR1 LNHDA, CDR2 SQIVND (reference sequence). V was clipped by 6 bases and J by 2 bases, with 16 bases between them. The CDR3 protein is CASSQNSAGNYGYTF. The CDR3 DNA sequence: TGTGCCAGTAGCCAAAATTCCGCAGGGAACTATGGCTACACCTTC.

The rearrangement links TRBV9 to TRBJ1-1; a possible D gene is TRBD1 (5 bases). Per germline, CDR1 SGDLS and CDR2 YYNGEE. V was cut by 4 bases and J by 5 bases, with 18 bases left in between. The CDR3 loop spans 15 amino acids. The DNA for the CDR3 is TGTGCCAGCAGCCCGCCCGGACGTGGGGGGACTGAAGCTTTCTTT. It specifies CASSPPGRGGTEAFF.

CDR3 in DNA: TGTGCCACCAGCAGAGATTGGCAGGGTTCGGCTTTCTTT. Translation gives CATSRDWQGSAFF. The V gene is TRBV15, the J gene TRBJ1-1; tentatively, D is TRBD1 (5 bases). CDR1 and CDR2 from the germline V gene are LNHNV and YYDKDF (reference sequence). The CDR3 has 13 residues. The V gene lost 0 bases and the J gene lost 11 bases, with 13 bases spanning the gap.

The genes are TRBV24-1 and TRBJ1-2; D possibly corresponds to TRBD1 (5 bases). Per the germline V gene, CDR1 is KGHDR and CDR2 is SFDVKD. The ends were cut back, 2 bases at V and 8 bases at J, with 17 bases in the middle. This CDR3 contains 15 residues. The CDR3: CATSDSRGLIKGYTF. The CDR3 DNA reads TGTGCCACCAGTGATTCTAGGGGCCTAATAAAAGGCTACACCTTC.

The rearrangement uses TRBV7-9 and TRBJ1-6, with D unclear. The V end lost 1 base, the J end lost 0 bases, and 7 bases lay between the germline ends. The CDR3 length is 16 residues. Germline values: CDR1 SEHNR, CDR2 FQNEAQ (reference sequence). The CDR3 DNA follows: TGTGCCAGCAGCTTAGGAGAAAGCTCCTATAATTCACCCCTCCACTTT. It translates to CASSLGESSYNSPLHF. The whole variable domain, filled in from reference TRBV7-9 and TRBJ1-6, reads DTGVSQNPRHKITKRGQNVTFRCDPISEHNRLYWYRQTLGQGPEFLTYFQNEAQLEKSRLLSDRFSAERPKGSFSTLEIQRTEQGDSAMYLCASSLGESSYNSPLHFGNGTRLTVT.

The chain is built from TRBV20-1 and TRBJ2-1; D is ambiguous. The germline CDR1 and CDR2 sequences are DFQATT and SNEGSKA (reference sequence). The CDR3 runs to 11 residues. The V end lost 5 bases, the J end lost 7 bases, and 9 bases lay between the germline ends. DNA for the CDR3: TGCAGTGCTCCGAGAGTTAATGAGCAGTTCTTC. Its translation is CSAPRVNEQFF.

The V call is TRBV3-1 (or the pseudogene TRBV3-2), the J call TRBJ2-1; no clear D gene. V was cut by 3 bases and J by 4 bases, with 10 bases left in between. CDR1 and CDR2 (germline): LGHDT, YNNKEL (reference sequence). The CDR3 runs 14 residues. The CDR3: CASSHGVVYNEQFF. The CDR3 DNA sequence: TGTGCCAGCAGCCACGGAGTAGTTTACAATGAGCAGTTCTTC.

A word on this clone: Other nucleotide sequences in the sample specify the same CDR3. The V gene is TRBV4-2, the J gene TRBJ2-1, with 7 positions matching TRBD2. This CDR3 is built from 14 residues. With V trimmed by 4 bases and J by 2 bases, 2 bases remained unmatched. The V gene's germline CDR1 is LGHNA and CDR2 YNFKEQ. This chain's CDR3 is CASSRSGTYNEQFF. CDR3 DNA: TGTGCCAGCAGCCGGAGCGGGACCTACAATGAGCAGTTCTTC.

This chain connects TRBV5-1 to TRBJ1-6; TRBD1 agrees at 7 bases. The CDR3 is 17 residues long. V gave up 4 bases and J gave up 2 bases; unmatched junction bases: 9. Germline V gives CDR1 SGHRS, CDR2 YFSETQ. The CDR3 region has the DNA TGCGCCAGCAGCCTCGGGGAAACAGGGGCCTATAATTCACCCCTCCACTTT. It is translated as CASSLGETGAYNSPLHF.

V usage is TRBV6-5 and J usage is TRBJ2-7, with 8 bases that match TRBD2. CDR1 is MNHEY and CDR2 is SVGAGI in the germline V gene. The CDR3 has 15 amino acids. Trimming removed 6 bases from V and 2 bases from J; junction bases left unmatched: 9. This chain's CDR3 is CASSLSIAGTYEQYF. DNA for the CDR3: TGTGCCAGCAGCTTATCCATAGCGGGGACCTACGAGCAGTACTTC.

There are a few counts of this clone. The gene calls are TRBV6-6 and TRBJ2-7; 9 positions match TRBD1. CDR1 MNHNY and CDR2 SVGAGI come from the germline V gene (reference sequence). V lost 6 bases, J lost 3 bases, and 9 bases stayed unmatched. This CDR3 region has 15 residues. The CDR3 here is CASSRGTGRRYEQYF. The CDR3 bases are TGTGCCAGCAGCCGCGGGACAGGGAGACGCTACGAGCAGTACTTC.

The V call is TRBV4-2, the J call TRBJ1-2; the D is unclear. CDR1 and CDR2 from the germline V gene are LGHNA and YNFKEQ. Trimming left V 0 bases short and J 8 bases short, with 10 bases between. The CDR3 sequence is 13 residues long. The CDR3 region is CASSQDRLIGYTF. In DNA form, the CDR3 reads TGTGCCAGCAGCCAAGATCGTCTTATCGGCTACACCTTC.

The J gene is TRBJ2-7, the V gene TRBV6-1, with 14 bases aligning to TRBD2. Trimming took 4 bases from V and 3 from J; bases not matched to a gene: 14. The CDR3 sequence is 19 residues long. From germline, CDR1 is MNHNS and CDR2 SASEGT. CDR3 DNA: TGTGCCAGCAGTGCCGAGGGACTAGCGGGAGTCGGTTGGAACTACGAGCAGTACTTC. This translates into CASSAEGLAGVGWNYEQYF.

The chain couples TRBV28 to TRBJ1-6; D unresolved. Trimming cost V 8 bases and J 7 bases, with 15 bases left between them. Per germline, CDR1 MDHEN and CDR2 SYDVKM. The CDR3 extends over 14 amino acids. DNA for the CDR3: TGTGCCAGCGTTGAGAGACTTCTAAATTCACCCCTCCACTTT. Amino acid sequence: CASVERLLNSPLHF. Full variable domain (rest looked up from reference TRBV28 and TRBJ1-6): DVKVTQSSRYLVKRTGEKVFLECVQDMDHENMFWYRQDPGLGLRLIYFSYDVKMKEKGDIPEGYSVSREKKERFSLILESASTNQTSMYLCASVERLLNSPLHFGNGTRLTVT.

The V call is TRBV5-1, the J call TRBJ2-2; perhaps TRBD1 as D (6 bases). The CDR3 extends over 12 amino acids. Trimming pared 4 bases from V and 9 bases from J, leaving 10 bases between. The germline V gene encodes CDR1 SGHRS and CDR2 YFSETQ. Here the CDR3 DNA reads TGCGCCAGCAGCACGGGACAACGGGAGCTGTTTTTT. It translates to CASSTGQRELFF.